A single T cell receptor beta chain is shown here with its context. Its antigen is not identified. The assay used was immunoSEQ (version v3.0), run at survey level. Data came from immunoSEQ multiplex PCR; TCRdb stores just in-frame clones and leaves some out. The table includes nearly 20,000 clones, around three quarters detected once. The data stem from a study of long-term antiretroviral therapy in people with HIV. The V end lost 0 bases, the J end lost 4 bases, and 13 bases lay between the germline ends. Germline loops: CDR1 SGHTS, CDR2 YDEGEE. The CDR3 is 15 amino acids. Study-wide results and limits: Spans of CDR3 length were tighter for HIV repertoires than for controls.

Every donor contributed at least one pre-ART and at least two post-ART PBMC samples. Sequences were derived from unsorted PBMCs, sampled 0.2 years after starting antiretroviral therapy. The chain is built from TRBV5-8 and TRBJ1-1; D is perhaps TRBD1 (5 bases). This TCR was recovered from a woman aged 35 to 49 with HIV. CDR3 loop: CASSLASGDFTEAFF. Here the CDR3 DNA reads TGTGCCAGCAGCTTGGCTTCGGGGGACTTCACTGAAGCTTTCTTT.